What follows are 13 T cell receptor beta chains derived from one specimen sequenced in a study of immune characterization of retroperitoneal liposarcoma. TCRdb reanalysed the PCR reads using MiXCR and keeps one entry per CDR3 protein. The sample has approximately 9,500 distinct CDR3 sequences, around 28% seen once. Sequencing was done on a sample of tumor tissue. These receptors were taken from a male donor with retroperitoneal liposarcoma.

This clonotype was counted a single time. The chain couples TRBV11-3 to TRBJ2-3; a weak D match, TRBD2 (7 bases). The CDR3 consists of 15 residues. Trimming took 6 bases from V and 3 from J, leaving 16 bases between them. Germline V CDR1 and CDR2: SGHNT, YENEEA. In nucleotides, the CDR3 is TGTGCCAGCAGTTTACCGGGGAGGGGGACAGATACGCAGTATTTT. Encoded protein: CASSLPGRGTDTQYF. Variable domain in full (rest from reference TRBV11-3 and TRBJ2-3): EAGVVQSPRYKIIEKKQPVAFWCNPISGHNTLYWYLQNLGQGPELLIRYENEEAVDDSQLPKDRFSAERLKGVDSTLKIQPAELGDSAVYLCASSLPGRGTDTQYFGPGTRLTVL.

This clonotype was picked up a small number of times. The chain carries TRBV7-2 and TRBJ2-1, with 8 bases matching TRBD1. The length of the CDR3 is 15 residues. Germline assignment: CDR1 SGHTA and CDR2 FQGNSA. Trimming cost V 4 bases and J 10 bases; bases outside gene matches: 12. CDR3 sequence reads: CASSSMDRAQDEQFF. CDR3 bases: TGTGCCAGCAGCTCGATGGACAGGGCCCAAGACGAGCAGTTCTTC. The full variable domain, with the rest looked up from reference TRBV7-2 and TRBJ2-1, is GAGVSQSPSNKVTEKGKDVELRCDPISGHTALYWYRQSLGQGLEFLIYFQGNSAPDKSGLPSDRFSAERTGGSVSTLTIQRTQQEDSAVYLCASSSMDRAQDEQFFGPGTRLTVL.

By share of the sample, this clonotype is large. The chain carries TRBV7-2 and TRBJ2-1; D may correspond to TRBD1 or TRBD2 (7 bases each). The J call is doubtful: the DNA matches TRBJ2-7 better. From germline, CDR1 is SGHTA and CDR2 FQGNSA. This CDR3 contains 16 residues. This CDR3 reads CASSLGAPGGGYEQYF. The CDR3, as DNA: TGTGCCAGCAGCTTAGGGGCCCCAGGGGGGGGCTACGAGCAGTACTTC.

This clonotype has a handful of counts. The chain links TRBV6-1 to TRBJ1-2; D not resolved. The V end was cut by 4 bases, the J end by 4 bases, with 7 bases between. The CDR3 spans 12 residues. Germline V gives CDR1 MNHNS, CDR2 SASEGT. CDR3 protein: CASSAEGYGYTF. CDR3 sequence (DNA): TGTGCCAGCAGTGCCGAGGGCTATGGCTACACCTTC.

This chain connects TRBV6-8 to TRBJ2-4; possibly TRBD1 for D (6 bases). TRBJ2-7 matches the DNA end more closely, so the J call is doubtful. There are 14 residues in the CDR3. Germline CDR1 reads MNHGY; CDR2 reads SAAAGT. The DNA of the CDR3 is TGTGCCAGCAGTGTACGGACAGCCTCCTACGAGCAGTACTTC. It yields the protein CASSVRTASYEQYF.

In its sample, this clonotype ranks as medium-sized. The chain employs TRBV7-2 and TRBJ2-1; possible D gene TRBD2, 6 bases. The end of the DNA is better explained by TRBJ2-7, so the J call may be wrong. The CDR3 totals 16 residues. Germline V gene lookup returns CDR1 SGHTA and CDR2 FQGNSA. The CDR3 DNA follows: TGTGCCAGCAGCTTAGTCGGCGGAGGGTCTCACAATGAGCAGTACTTC. It translates to CASSLVGGGSHNEQYF.

By proportion, this clonotype is medium-sized. J is TRBJ2-2 and V is TRBV7-2; D remains unclear. From germline, CDR1 is SGHTA and CDR2 FQGNSA. The CDR3 is 13 amino acids. Deletions cut 5 bases from V and 5 bases from J, with 9 bases between. CDR3 amino acids: CASSAWMTGELFF. As DNA, the CDR3 is TGTGCCAGCAGCGCCTGGATGACCGGGGAGCTGTTTTTT. Variable domain in full (rest from reference TRBV7-2 and TRBJ2-2): GAGVSQSPSNKVTEKGKDVELRCDPISGHTALYWYRQSLGQGLEFLIYFQGNSAPDKSGLPSDRFSAERTGGSVSTLTIQRTQQEDSAVYLCASSAWMTGELFFGEGSRLTVL.

On this clonotype itself: The CDR3 carries no conserved terminal phenylalanine or tryptophan, so it likely arises from a read error. The DNA is left out, because the CDR3 cannot be placed on it with certainty; the CDR3 is given as TCRdb lists it. The chain recombines TRBV6-2 or TRBV6-3 with TRBJ2-6; the table's D call TRBD2 went unverified against the DNA. The length of the CDR3 is 9 amino acids, counting both ends. Looked up from germline, CDR1 is MNHEY and CDR2 is SVGEGT. The CDR3 here is CASSYDSSG.

This clonotype was counted at least ten times. The rearrangement links TRBV7-6 to TRBJ1-6; 10 bases agree with TRBD1. From germline, CDR1 is SGHVS and CDR2 FNYEAQ. V lost 5 bases and J lost 10; bases outside the gene matches: 8. The CDR3 is made up of 15 amino acids. CDR3 bases: TGTGCCAGCAGCCCAGGGGACAGGGGAGGCTCACCCCTCCACTTT. This codes for CASSPGDRGGSPLHF.

The genes are TRBV7-4 and TRBJ2-1; D may be TRBD2 (6 bases). Trimming stripped 1 base from V and 9 bases from J, with 7 bases between. Germline loops: CDR1 SGHVT, CDR2 SQSDAQ. CDR3 length: 12 residues. CDR3 region: CASSLGRGEQFF. DNA of the CDR3: TGTGCCAGCAGCTTAGGGAGGGGTGAGCAGTTCTTC.

This clonotype was counted at least ten times. This chain connects TRBV6-1 to TRBJ2-1; TRBD2 might be the D (7 bases). Germline V gene sequence: CDR1 MNHNS, CDR2 SASEGT. Trimming took 7 bases from V and 10 from J, leaving 26 bases between them. CDR3 length equals 16 residues. CDR3 coding DNA: TGTGCCAGCACCCCTCCGGGGGGCAGTGGGTCTCGCGAGCAGTTCTTC. Amino acid sequence: CASTPPGGSGSREQFF.

The rearrangement links TRBV6-6 to TRBJ2-7, with unresolved D. Germline CDR1 MNHNY, CDR2 SVGAGI (reference sequence). V lost 0 bases, J lost 4 bases, and 13 bases lay in between. This CDR3 is built from 15 residues. CDR3 bases: TGTGCCAGCAGTTACTCGACATCAGGACCTTACGAGCAGTACTTC. This gives the protein CASSYSTSGPYEQYF.

By proportion, this clonotype is medium-sized (0.01 to 0.1%). This sequence joins TRBV7-6 and TRBJ2-1, with 9 bases lining up with TRBD1. The J call may be mistaken, given a closer DNA end match to TRBJ2-7. The CDR3 extends over 20 amino acids. Germline CDR1 is SGHVS and CDR2 is FNYEAQ. CDR3 nucleotide sequence: TGTGCCAGCAGCTTACAGCCCGGGACAGGGACTACCGGGACGCAGTTGGTGCAGTACTTC. Its translation is CASSLQPGTGTTGTQLVQYF.